The TCR beta chain under discussion was sequenced for a study of blood T cell repertoires in COVID-19. This clone was seen a handful of times. V lost 0 bases, J lost 5 bases, and 16 bases lay in between. The CDR3 spans 16 residues. Germline V gene lookup returns CDR1 MNHNS and CDR2 SASEGT. In the original processing: Reference gene primer amplification in the assay estimated nucleated cell counts. TCRdb keeps only in-frame clones here, not all; method: immunoSEQ multiplex PCR. The V and J calls and clone size were taken over from that table, and D and trimming were inferred from the DNA. The repertoire consists of fewer than 450,000 clones, with approximately 85% occurring once and the leading ten covering 2% to 2.5%.

V and J are TRBV6-1 and TRBJ2-5; D is possibly TRBD2 (6 bases). The material sequenced was PBMCs or T cells enriched from blood (not recorded which). The receptor's source is a woman aged 35 to 49 with acute COVID-19. CDR3 DNA sequence: TGTGCCAGCAGTGAAGCCCACCGGGGAGGAGAGGAGACCCAGTACTTC. Its translation is CASSEAHRGGEETQYF.